The 30 T cell receptor beta chains given below trace back to one sample, sequenced in a study of molecular identifiers for immune sequencing clone quantification (dated by TCRdb to 2016 to 2019). Library preparation was by PCR. Sequencing was carried out with a NextSeq 500. The public reads were reprocessed in TCRdb via fastp at Q25 and MiXCR, keeping in-frame beta chains. Rows with one shared CDR3 protein collapse into an entry with the most common genes and DNA. The table for this sample lists 100,000 or so distinct CDR3 sequences; about 35% of them were counted only once. The top ten clonotypes cover 4% to 5% of the sample. The material sequenced was naive CD8+ T cells from blood, with Jurkat cell RNA spiked in. The cell subset or site label for this specimen denotes: FACS-sorted CD8+CD4-CCR7+CD45RA+ naive T cells. These receptors were obtained from a human donor in good health. Some libraries in this study had Jurkat cell RNA spiked in.

Of note for this clonotype: A much more abundant neighbour one base away suggests this may be a read error. This chain joins TRBV14 and TRBJ2-7; TRBD2 agrees at 12 bases. The CDR3 extends over 14 amino acids. Germline CDR1 and CDR2: SGHDN and FVKESK. The CDR3 loop is CASSRLAGVYELYF. CDR3 sequence (DNA): TGTGCCAGCAGCCGACTAGCGGGAGTCTACGAGCTGTACTTC.

This clonotype appeared a single time. One junction end does not reproduce the germline sequence, and a read error may be involved. The CDR3 coding sequence is TGCGCCAGCAGCTTGGTTAGGGATCAGCCCCAGCATTTT. Protein product: CASSLVRDQPQHF. The genes are TRBV7-9 and TRBJ1-5; no clear D. The CDR3 sequence is 13 residues long. The germline CDR1 and CDR2 sequences are SEHNR and FQNEAQ (reference sequence).

This clonotype was detected many times. This chain uses TRBV6-1 with TRBJ1-5; D call uncertain. The CDR3 covers 14 residues. Germline values: CDR1 MNHNS, CDR2 SASEGT. V was cut by 3 bases and J by 6 bases, with 12 bases left in between. CDR3 nucleotides: TGTGCCAGCAGTGATGACTGGGGTTTTCAGCCCCAGCATTTT. This encodes CASSDDWGFQPQHF.

As regards this clonotype: This may be a read error: a much more frequent sequence differs by one nucleotide. This chain links TRBV7-3 with TRBJ2-2; TRBD2 matches 7 bases. The CDR3 covers 16 residues. Germline CDR1 and CDR2: SGHTA and FQGTGA. CDR3 sequence (DNA): TGTGCCAGCAGCCCCTTAGCGGGCTCGAACACCGGGGGGCTGTTTTTT. It codes for CASSPLAGSNTGGLFF.

This clonotype was seen a single time. This CDR3 fails to terminate in the conserved phenylalanine or tryptophan, so it likely reflects a read error. The chain joins TRBV28 to TRBJ2-3; 7 positions match TRBD1. Germline CDR1 and CDR2: MDHEN and SYDVKM. CDR3 length: 13 amino acids. In DNA, the CDR3 is TGTGCAGGACAGGCCCGGAGCACAGATACGCAGTATATT. Protein sequence: CAGQARSTDTQYI.

A word on this clonotype: Since a much larger clone is just one base distant, this may be a read error. This chain links TRBV28 with TRBJ2-7, with D uncertain. This CDR3 has 14 residues. Germline V gene sequence: CDR1 MDHEN, CDR2 SYDVKM. V lost 8 bases and J 0 bases, leaving 14 bases between the germline ends. This CDR3 reads CASGVGRSSYEQYF. The DNA for the CDR3 is TGTGCCAGCGGCGTCGGAAGAAGCTCCTACGAGCAGTACTTC.

This clonotype was observed many times. The chain employs TRBV28 and TRBJ2-7; 7 positions agree with TRBD2. This CDR3 is 15 amino acids long. V trimming: 3 bases; J trimming: 4 bases; junction bases outside the gene matches: 9. CDR1 and CDR2 (germline): MDHEN, SYDVKM. CDR3 DNA: TGTGCCAGCAGTTTCGGCGGGAGACAAATTTACGAGCAGTACTTC. Protein sequence: CASSFGGRQIYEQYF.

The rearrangement joins TRBV6-6 to TRBJ2-2, with D possibly TRBD2 on 6 matching bases. V gave up 8 bases and J gave up 6 bases, with 25 bases separating them. CDR1 and CDR2 (germline): MNHNY, SVGAGI (reference sequence). CDR3 length equals 17 residues. For the CDR3, the DNA is TGTGCCAGCCGTAATACCTACGGGGGTGGCTGGTCCGGGGAGCTGTTTTTT. Translation gives CASRNTYGGGWSGELFF.

The gene calls are TRBV21-1 and TRBJ2-7; the DNA was not used to check the table's D call, TRBD2. TRBV21-1 is deemed a pseudogene. The CDR3 has 15 residues. Here the CDR3 reads CASGASGTPYYEQYF. The CDR3 DNA is TGTGCCAGCGGGGCTAGCGGGACCCCCTACTACGAGCAGTACTTC.

On this clonotype itself: Being one base from a much bigger clone, this may be a read error. This chain links TRBV28 with TRBJ2-2; 7 nucleotides match TRBD1. Per the germline V gene, CDR1 is MDHEN and CDR2 is SYDVKM. The CDR3 contains 15 residues. The chain's CDR3 is CASSLQQGRTGELVF. The CDR3 DNA is TGTGCCAGCAGTCTCCAACAGGGGCGCACCGGGGAGCTGGTTTTT.

The chain couples TRBV11-2 to TRBJ2-1, with TRBD2 as a possible D gene (6 bases). V was pared by 5 bases and J by 6 bases, with 11 bases between. Germline V gene sequence: CDR1 SGHAT, CDR2 FQNNGV. The CDR3 is 13 residues long. This chain's CDR3 is CASSGTRGNEQFF. Written as DNA, the CDR3 is TGTGCCAGCAGCGGGACTCGGGGCAATGAGCAGTTCTTC.

The genes are TRBV3-1 and TRBJ2-5; 8 bases agree with TRBD2. V shed 1 base and J 1 base; nucleotides not matched to a gene: 8. Germline CDR1 is LGHDT and CDR2 is YNNKEL (reference sequence). The CDR3 extends over 17 amino acids. The CDR3 DNA reads TGTGCCAGCAGCCAAGTCGGGGGGGGCCTACTCCAAGAGACCCAGTACTTC. It is translated as CASSQVGGGLLQETQYF.

This clonotype was counted only a few times. The chain uses TRBV13 and TRBJ1-1, with D possibly being TRBD1 (5 bases). The germline V gene encodes CDR1 PRHDT and CDR2 FYEKMQ (reference sequence). V was clipped by 5 bases and J by 1 base, with 8 bases between them. The CDR3 is 13 amino acids. The CDR3 loop is CASSRGGNTEAFF. The CDR3 DNA follows: TGTGCCAGCAGCCGGGGCGGGAACACTGAAGCTTTCTTT.

This rearrangement joins TRBV2 to TRBJ2-1; 9 bases agree with TRBD1. V shed 7 bases, J shed 2 bases, and the junction held 6 bases outside the gene matches. From germline, CDR1 is SNHLY and CDR2 FYNNEI. This CDR3 contains 15 residues. CDR3 DNA sequence: TGTGCCAGCATCCACGGACAGGGGACCTACAATGAGCAGTTCTTC. Protein: CASIHGQGTYNEQFF.

This rearrangement joins TRBV10-3 to TRBJ1-1; D unclear. This CDR3 has 13 amino acids. V gave up 3 bases and J gave up 1 base, with 6 bases separating them. In germline, CDR1 is ENHRY, CDR2 SYGVKD. The CDR3 is CAISDLGNTEAFF. CDR3 nucleotide sequence: TGTGCCATCAGTGATTTGGGGAACACTGAAGCTTTCTTT.

This rearrangement joins TRBV14 to TRBJ1-4; tentatively, D is TRBD1 (5 bases). Trimming removed 7 bases at V and 10 bases at J, with 13 bases between. The germline V gene has CDR1 SGHDN and CDR2 FVKESK. This CDR3 is built from 12 residues. For the CDR3, the DNA is TGTGCCAGCAAGGGGCACCGTGGAAAACTGTTTTTT. Translation: CASKGHRGKLFF.

This clonotype occurred a few times. This chain connects TRBV27 to TRBJ2-5, with TRBD2 as a possible D gene (6 bases). The CDR3 runs to 16 residues. CDR1 and CDR2 (germline): MNHEY, SMNVEV (reference sequence). Trimming took off 5 bases at V and 3 bases at J, with 19 bases between the two ends. CDR3 loop: CASSRSGDMGEETQYF. The CDR3, as DNA: TGTGCCAGCAGTCGGTCGGGAGACATGGGCGAAGAGACCCAGTACTTC.

For this clonotype: The germline gene is not matched at one end of the junction; a read error may be the cause. This chain connects TRBV5-3 to TRBJ2-5; TRBD2 agrees at 8 bases. TRBV5-3 is identified as an open reading frame with a role that is uncertain. This CDR3 region has 15 residues. In DNA, the CDR3 is TGTGCCAGCAGCTTAATCGGGAGGGCCCAAGAGACCCAGTACTTC. Amino acid sequence: CASSLIGRAQETQYF.

The chain couples TRBV6-2 or TRBV6-3 to TRBJ1-5, with D possibly matching TRBD1 (6 bases). There are 16 residues in the CDR3. Germline CDR1 and CDR2: MNHEY and SVGEGT. V lost 8 bases and J 1 base, leaving 18 bases between the germline ends. CDR3 amino acids: CASHGDPGASNQPQHF. The CDR3 region has the DNA TGTGCCAGCCATGGGGATCCGGGGGCAAGCAATCAGCCCCAGCATTTT.

At least ten counts were recorded for this clonotype. The rearrangement joins TRBV7-9 to TRBJ2-1; the match to TRBD2 covers 13 bases. The CDR3 is 16 amino acids. The V and J ends lost 5 bases and 6 bases, in that order; junction bases with no gene match: 7. Germline loops: CDR1 SEHNR, CDR2 FQNEAQ (reference sequence). CDR3 DNA: TGTGCCAGCAGCCCGAGGACTAGCGGGAGTGTCAATGAGCAGTTCTTC. This sequence encodes CASSPRTSGSVNEQFF.

This clonotype was observed once. This may be a read error, as it is one base from a much larger clone. The chain is built from TRBV5-1 and TRBJ2-2, with D possibly being TRBD1 (5 bases). Trimming removed 6 bases from V and 13 bases from J, with 22 bases in between. Germline V gene lookup returns CDR1 SGHRS and CDR2 YFSETQ. CDR3 length: 14 residues. The CDR3 sequence: CASTPEQVAEMLFF. The CDR3 DNA reads TGCGCCAGCACCCCCGAACAGGTTGCCGAGATGCTGTTTTTT.

To note about this clonotype: A much more abundant neighbour one base away suggests this may be a read error. This chain connects TRBV7-9 to TRBJ2-5; D is unresolved. Germline CDR1 and CDR2: SEHNR and FQNEAQ (reference sequence). This CDR3 has 11 residues. In DNA, the CDR3 is TGTGCCAGCAGCCCTCGAGAGTCCCAGTACTTC. Its protein is CASSPRESQYF.

Here the CDR3 reads CASSVEGTGTHEQYF. In DNA, the CDR3 is TGTGCCAGCAGCGTAGAAGGGACAGGGACCCACGAGCAGTACTTC. This chain connects TRBV9 to TRBJ2-7; 9 nucleotides align to TRBD1. The ends lost 0 bases at V and 5 bases at J; junction bases unmatched: 6. The CDR3 covers 15 residues. Germline loops: CDR1 SGDLS, CDR2 YYNGEE.

This clonotype came up many times. The chain uses TRBV5-4 and TRBJ2-7; a weak D match, TRBD2 (5 bases). The CDR3 has 12 amino acids. The germline V gene encodes CDR1 SGHNT and CDR2 YYREEE (reference sequence). V gave up 4 bases and J gave up 3 bases, with 8 bases separating them. Here the CDR3 DNA reads TGTGCCAGCAGCACGGGAAGCTACGAGCAGTACTTC. Protein product: CASSTGSYEQYF.

This clonotype was counted between two and nine times. Without the conserved terminal phenylalanine or tryptophan, this CDR3 likely stems from a read error. This chain links TRBV4-1 with TRBJ2-5; maybe TRBD1 (6 bases). Trimming shortened V by 0 bases and J by 2 bases, and 19 bases separated the two germline ends. The CDR3 spans 18 residues. The germline V gene encodes CDR1 MGHRA and CDR2 YSYEKL. The CDR3 is CASSQERGGESTQETQYI. The CDR3 DNA reads TGCGCCAGCAGCCAAGAGAGAGGGGGTGAAAGTACTCAAGAGACCCAGTACATC.

This clonotype showed up many times. This chain links TRBV12-3 or TRBV12-4 with TRBJ2-2, with TRBD2 matching over 8 bases. The V segment lost 3 bases and the J segment 7 bases; nucleotides outside the gene matches: 7. The CDR3 totals 15 residues. The CDR3 DNA sequence: TGTGCCAGCAGTTTCTCCGGGAGGGTCGGCGGGGAGCTGTTTTTT. Its translation is CASSFSGRVGGELFF.

This clonotype has ten or more counts. The chain employs TRBV19 and TRBJ2-5, with D hard to call. The CDR3 totals 14 residues. Germline V CDR1 and CDR2: LNHDA, SQIVND (reference sequence). V lost 1 base and J 0 bases, leaving 6 bases between the germline ends. In DNA, the CDR3 is TGTGCCAGTAGTATAGGTCTCTACCAAGAGACCCAGTACTTC. It codes for CASSIGLYQETQYF.

Concerning this clonotype itself: The germline gene is not matched at one end of the junction; a read error may be the cause. The V gene is TRBV13, the J gene TRBJ2-7, with TRBD2 identical over 9 bases. Germline assignment: CDR1 PRHDT and CDR2 FYEKMQ (reference sequence). The length of the CDR3 is 14 residues. CDR3 protein: CARSGGRGNYEQYF. The CDR3 nucleotides read TGTGCCCGCAGCGGGGGGAGGGGGAACTACGAGCAGTACTTC. Combining the CDR3 with reference TRBV13 and TRBJ2-7 gives the whole variable domain AAGVIQSPRHLIKEKRETATLKCYPIPRHDTVYWYQQGPGQDPQFLISFYEKMQSDKGSIPDRFSAQQFSDYHSELNMSSLELGDSALYFCARSGGRGNYEQYFGPGTRLTVT.

This clonotype was detected a few times. The V and J genes are TRBV5-1 and TRBJ1-5; 8 bases are shared with TRBD1. CDR1 SGHRS and CDR2 YFSETQ come from the germline V gene. This CDR3 has 18 amino acids. The trim removed 0 bases at V and 7 bases at J, leaving 15 bases unmatched. The CDR3 here is CASSLAQNPGGARQPQHF. CDR3 sequence (DNA): TGCGCCAGCAGCTTGGCTCAAAACCCAGGGGGCGCACGACAGCCCCAGCATTTT.

This clonotype was detected ten times or more. The J gene is TRBJ1-5, the V gene TRBV6-1, with no clear D. Germline CDR1 and CDR2: MNHNS and SASEGT. CDR3 length: 10 residues. Deletions cut 2 bases from V and 9 bases from J, with 2 bases between. The CDR3 loop is CASSEWPQHF. CDR3 bases: TGTGCCAGCAGTGAATGGCCCCAGCATTTT.